Below are 19 T cell receptor beta chains sequenced from a single sample in a study of persistence of HIV-infected CD4 T cells. The libraries were made with immunoSEQ version 4 in survey mode. Sequenced by immunoSEQ multiplex PCR; TCRdb stores in-frame clones only, minus some. Found here are around 47,000 clones, approximately 90% of them singletons; the top ten hold approximately 2%. Their recognized antigens are unknown. Nonspecific anti-CD3/anti-CD28 bead stimulation represents the broad CD4+ T cell repertoire. Responding CD4+ T cells were sorted by upregulation of both CD40 ligand and CD69. Here the sequenced sample was CD4+ T cells sorted from PBMCs after approximately 20-hour stimulation, taken from a patient who received antiretroviral therapy. These receptors were collected from an adult man with HIV who was CMV-seropositive.

The chain employs TRBV5-4 and TRBJ2-3; 7 bases are shared with TRBD2. The CDR3 spans 16 residues. The trim removed 6 bases at V and 2 bases at J, leaving 12 bases unmatched. The V gene's germline CDR1 is SGHNT and CDR2 YYREEE (reference sequence). CDR3 DNA: TGTGCCAGCACCCCCAGGGCCCGGGGGGACACAGATACGCAGTATTTT. Translating it yields CASTPRARGDTDTQYF.

The gene calls are TRBV6-5 and TRBJ2-7; possibly TRBD1 or TRBD2 for D (7 bases each). The CDR3 runs to 15 residues. CDR1 and CDR2 (germline): MNHEY, SVGAGI. V was trimmed by 4 bases and J by 2 bases, leaving 15 bases between them. The CDR3 nucleotides read TGTGCCAGCAGTTGGGGACAGCGGGGCGCCTACGAGCAGTACTTC. Translating it yields CASSWGQRGAYEQYF.

This clone is a singleton in its sample. The rearrangement links TRBV10-3 to TRBJ2-7, with a weak D call TRBD2 (7 bases). Trimming removed 10 bases from V and 7 bases from J, with 23 bases in between. The CDR3 is 14 residues long. The V gene's germline CDR1 is ENHRY and CDR2 SYGVKD. In DNA form, the CDR3 reads TGTGCCACCGGGGGCGGGGGCTCAGTGGGGGAGCAGTACTTC. Translated, it gives CATGGGGSVGEQYF.

The rearrangement uses TRBV5-1 and TRBJ1-2; 7 bases line up with TRBD1. Trimming removed 5 bases from V and 0 bases from J; junction bases left unmatched: 4. In germline, CDR1 is SGHRS, CDR2 YFSETQ. The CDR3 has 14 amino acids. CDR3 region: CASRPQGSNYGYTF. In DNA, the CDR3 is TGCGCCAGCAGACCACAGGGGTCTAACTATGGCTACACCTTC.

The chain links TRBV6-6 to TRBJ2-7, with D hard to call. Trimming cost V 5 bases and J 3 bases, with 17 bases left between them. CDR3 size: 15 residues. Germline V lookup: CDR1 MNHNY, CDR2 SVGAGI (reference sequence). The CDR3 nucleotides are TGTGCCAGCAGTCTCCACCCCCACCTGAGCTACGAGCAGTACTTC. It specifies CASSLHPHLSYEQYF.

The genes are TRBV29-1 and TRBJ1-2; TRBD1 is a possible D gene (6 bases). This CDR3 has 14 amino acids. V dropped 4 bases and J dropped 1 base, with 13 bases sitting between them. Germline V gene data show CDR1 as SQVTM and CDR2 as ANQGSEA. The CDR3: CSVVTGNGNYGYTF. In DNA form, the CDR3 reads TGCAGCGTTGTAACAGGGAATGGTAACTATGGCTACACCTTC.

The chain joins TRBV13 to TRBJ1-6, with D possibly TRBD1 on 5 matching bases. The CDR3 loop spans 15 amino acids. Trimming shortened V by 2 bases and J by 9 bases, and 14 bases separated the two germline ends. Germline V gene sequence: CDR1 PRHDT, CDR2 FYEKMQ (reference sequence). The CDR3 region has the DNA TGTGCCAGCAGCTTAAAACCAGGGCTTGGTTCACCCCTCCACTTT. This translates into CASSLKPGLGSPLHF.

This chain joins TRBV11-2 and TRBJ1-5; tentative D call: TRBD1 (5 bases). The CDR3 runs 15 residues. V was trimmed by 0 bases and J by 2 bases, leaving 8 bases between them. CDR1 and CDR2 (germline): SGHAT, FQNNGV. The CDR3 bases are TGTGCCAGCAGCTTAGATGGCAGGGGCAATCAGCCCCAGCATTTT. It codes for CASSLDGRGNQPQHF.

The chain employs TRBV15 and TRBJ2-1; 7 nucleotides align to TRBD2. V dropped 4 bases and J dropped 1; count of bases not matched to a gene: 4. The CDR3 sequence is 15 residues long. Germline CDR1 reads LNHNV; CDR2 reads YYDKDF (reference sequence). CDR3 sequence: CATSIGLGSYNEQFF. In DNA, the CDR3 is TGTGCCACCAGCATTGGACTAGGATCCTACAATGAGCAGTTCTTC.

The gene calls are TRBV4-1 and TRBJ2-5, with a tentative D call TRBD2 (5 bases). The CDR3 extends over 11 amino acids. V was shortened by 8 bases and J by 5 bases, with 9 bases between the two germline ends. In germline, CDR1 is MGHRA, CDR2 YSYEKL. CDR3 region: CASGRGETQYF. The CDR3 nucleotides are TGCGCCAGCGGAAGAGGGGAGACCCAGTACTTC.

The chain carries TRBV28 and TRBJ1-3; D is unclear. CDR1 is MDHEN and CDR2 is SYDVKM in the germline V gene. CDR3 length equals 13 residues. Trimming took 2 bases from V and 4 from J, leaving 6 bases between them. The CDR3 protein is CASSLIQGNTIYF. CDR3 sequence (DNA): TGTGCCAGCAGTTTAATACAGGGAAACACCATATATTTT.

The chain joins TRBV19 to TRBJ2-7; 7 bases match TRBD1. The junction had 5 bases not matched to a gene; V was cut back by 3 bases and J by 3 bases. Looked up from germline, CDR1 is LNHDA and CDR2 is SQIVND (reference sequence). The CDR3 runs 14 residues. CDR3 residues: CASSIDGTDYEQYF. For the CDR3, the DNA is TGTGCCAGTAGTATTGACGGGACAGACTACGAGCAGTACTTC.

The chain carries TRBV19 and TRBJ2-5, with D tentatively TRBD1 (6 bases). The CDR3 consists of 15 residues. CDR1 and CDR2 (germline): LNHDA, SQIVND (reference sequence). Trimming removed 3 bases from V and 4 bases from J, with 15 bases in between. The CDR3 region is CASSIETTGGETQYF. The CDR3 nucleotides read TGTGCCAGTAGTATTGAAACGACAGGTGGAGAGACCCAGTACTTC. Variable domain in full (rest from reference TRBV19 and TRBJ2-5): DGGITQSPKYLFRKEGQNVTLSCEQNLNHDAMYWYRQDPGQGLRLIYYSQIVNDFQKGDIAEGYSVSREKKESFPLTVTSAQKNPTAFYLCASSIETTGGETQYFGPGTRLLVL.

This clone has more than one count but fewer than ten. The chain carries TRBV6-1 and TRBJ1-1; 11 positions match TRBD1. The CDR3 spans 15 residues. Germline V gives CDR1 MNHNS, CDR2 SASEGT. Germline trimming cut 3 bases from V and 6 bases from J; bases unmatched to any gene: 6. In DNA form, the CDR3 reads TGTGCCAGCAGTGATTTAGGACAGGGGGCATCTGAAGCTTTCTTT. Protein sequence: CASSDLGQGASEAFF.

The V and J genes are TRBV20-1 and TRBJ2-4, with 9 bases that match TRBD1. The CDR3 runs 14 residues. Germline trimming cut 4 bases from V and 8 bases from J; bases unmatched to any gene: 9. Germline V gene data show CDR1 as DFQATT and CDR2 as SNEGSKA (reference sequence). CDR3 bases: TGCAGTGCTATTGACAGGGGGGCTTTTTACATTCAGTACTTC. Its protein is CSAIDRGAFYIQYF.

V is TRBV7-3 and J is TRBJ2-3; D remains ambiguous. The length of the CDR3 is 13 residues. V was pared by 2 bases and J by 4 bases, with 7 bases between. CDR1 is SGHTA, CDR2 FQGTGA, per germline. The chain's CDR3 is CASSLDGSDTQYF. CDR3 coding DNA: TGTGCCAGCAGCTTAGATGGGTCAGATACGCAGTATTTT.

J is TRBJ2-7 and V is TRBV28; 13 positions agree with TRBD2. V lost 6 bases to trimming and J lost 4 bases; unmatched junction nucleotides: 15. Germline-derived CDR1 and CDR2 are MDHEN and SYDVKM. The CDR3 runs to 18 residues. The CDR3 coding sequence is TGTGCCAGCAGGGATACTAGCGGGGGGGCCAAGAAAAAGTACGAGCAGTACTTC. Encoded protein: CASRDTSGGAKKKYEQYF.

The rearrangement links TRBV7-3 to TRBJ2-6; D unclear. V lost 6 bases and J lost 2, with 14 bases in between. This CDR3 is built from 16 residues. The germline V gene encodes CDR1 SGHTA and CDR2 FQGTGA. DNA for the CDR3: TGTGCCAGCAGTCTAGGCTCGGGCACTGGGGCCAACGTCCTGACTTTC. Protein sequence: CASSLGSGTGANVLTF. Using reference TRBV7-3 and TRBJ2-6 for the parts outside the CDR3, the full variable domain is GAGVSQTPSNKVTEKGKYVELRCDPISGHTALYWYRQSLGQGPEFLIYFQGTGAADDSGLPNDRFFAVRPEGSVSTLKIQRTERGDSAVYLCASSLGSGTGANVLTFGAGSRLTVL.

The chain uses TRBV11-1 and TRBJ2-3; D is unclear. The length of the CDR3 is 15 residues. CDR1 and CDR2 from the germline V gene are SGHAT and FQDESV (reference sequence). V lost 1 base, J lost 6 bases, and 14 bases lay in between. The chain's CDR3 is CASSLGPNKGDTQYF. The CDR3 nucleotides read TGTGCCAGCAGCTTAGGCCCTAACAAGGGCGATACGCAGTATTTT.